Each of the 21 T cell receptor beta chains below was sequenced from the same sample in a study of CD8 T cells in Susac syndrome. Reverse transcription of about 0.45 to 1 ug RNA was carried out with random hexamers. TCRdb redid the calling of the immunoSEQ multiplex PCR reads with MiXCR, one entry per CDR3 protein. The repertoire holds 150,000 to 200,000 distinct CDR3 sequences, 90% to 95% seen once, with 0.08% in the top ten. Source material: CD4+ T cells from PBMCs. All receptors come from a human donor in good health.

This clonotype was recorded only once. This rearrangement joins TRBV3-1 to TRBJ2-3; D gene uncertain. V lost 4 bases to trimming and J lost 2 bases, with 7 bases between them. From germline, CDR1 is LGHDT and CDR2 YNNKEL (reference sequence). CDR3 length: 13 amino acids. The CDR3 bases are TGTGCCAGCAGCCTCAGGACCACAGATACGCAGTATTTT. This codes for CASSLRTTDTQYF.

This chain's CDR3 is CASSRSSGGDIQYF. Here the CDR3 DNA reads TGTGCCAGCAGCCGATCCTCCGGGGGAGACATTCAGTACTTC. The chain couples TRBV7-2 to TRBJ2-4, with D possibly TRBD2 on 6 matching bases. The CDR3 is made up of 14 amino acids. The germline CDR1 and CDR2 sequences are SGHTA and FQGNSA. Trimming removed 5 bases at V and 8 bases at J, with 16 bases between.

The chain employs TRBV18 and TRBJ2-2; a weak D match, TRBD1 (6 bases). Germline V lookup: CDR1 KGHSH, CDR2 LQKENI. Trimming removed 3 bases at V and 7 bases at J, with 9 bases between. This CDR3 has 13 amino acids. The CDR3: CASSPLDSGELFF. CDR3 in DNA: TGTGCCAGCTCACCCCTGGACAGCGGGGAGCTGTTTTTT.

V usage is TRBV30 and J usage is TRBJ1-2; D might be TRBD1 (5 bases). This CDR3 comprises 12 residues. Trimming stripped 2 bases from V and 3 bases from J, with 7 bases between. Germline CDR1 GTSNPN, CDR2 SVGIG (reference sequence). CDR3 bases: TGTGCCTGGAGTCAGGGTCACTATGGCTACACCTTC. Translating it yields CAWSQGHYGYTF.

The chain has TRBV30 and TRBJ2-3, with D uncertain. CDR3 length: 13 residues. Germline CDR1 is GTSNPN and CDR2 is SVGIG (reference sequence). Trimming removed 0 bases from V and 3 bases from J, with 7 bases in between. The CDR3 sequence is CAWSVLSTDTQYF. CDR3 bases: TGTGCCTGGAGTGTACTAAGTACAGATACGCAGTATTTT. The variable domain in full, completed from reference TRBV30 and TRBJ2-3, reads SQTIHQWPATLVQPVGSPLSLECTVEGTSNPNLYWYRQAAGRGLQLLFYSVGIGQISSEVPQNLSASRPQDRQFILSSKKLLLSDSGFYLCAWSVLSTDTQYFGPGTRLTVL.

The CDR3 DNA reads TGTGCCAGCAGCCCGACAGGGCTGAACACTGAAGCTTTCTTT. This codes for CASSPTGLNTEAFF. J is TRBJ1-1 and V is TRBV4-2, with TRBD1 identical over 7 bases. Trimming took 4 bases from V and 0 from J; bases not matched to a gene: 2. The germline V gene has CDR1 LGHNA and CDR2 YNFKEQ. The length of the CDR3 is 14 residues.

V is TRBV5-1 and J is TRBJ2-1, with 8 nucleotides matching TRBD2. This CDR3 is built from 17 residues. Trimming cost V 0 bases and J 2 bases; bases outside gene matches: 7. The germline V gene encodes CDR1 SGHRS and CDR2 YFSETQ. The CDR3 is CASSLGLAGNTYNEQFF. For the CDR3, the DNA is TGCGCCAGCAGCTTGGGTCTAGCGGGTAACACCTACAATGAGCAGTTCTTC.

This chain connects TRBV2 to TRBJ2-3; TRBD1 might be the D (6 bases). The CDR3 extends over 14 amino acids. Per the germline V gene, CDR1 is SNHLY and CDR2 is FYNNEI. With 4 bases removed from V and 2 bases from J, the gap between germline ends came to 10 bases. The CDR3 here is CASSGQGLTDTQYF. CDR3 sequence (DNA): TGTGCCAGCAGTGGCCAGGGGCTCACAGATACGCAGTATTTT.

The chain carries TRBV7-2 and TRBJ2-7; D may match TRBD1 or TRBD2 (5 bases each). Germline-derived CDR1 and CDR2 are SGHTA and FQGNSA. The CDR3 covers 12 residues. V dropped 3 bases and J dropped 11 bases, with 14 bases sitting between them. CDR3 protein: CASSFSGGRKYF. The DNA for the CDR3 is TGTGCCAGCAGCTTTAGTGGGGGAAGGAAGTACTTC. Together with reference TRBV7-2 and TRBJ2-7, the CDR3 gives the full variable domain: GAGVSQSPSNKVTEKGKDVELRCDPISGHTALYWYRQSLGQGLEFLIYFQGNSAPDKSGLPSDRFSAERTGGSVSTLTIQRTQQEDSAVYLCASSFSGGRKYFGPGTRLTVT.

This clonotype appeared once. The chain recombines TRBV5-1 with TRBJ1-1; D may be TRBD1 (6 bases). The V end was cut by 4 bases, the J end by 1 base, with 11 bases between. This CDR3 is 14 amino acids long. Per the germline V gene, CDR1 is SGHRS and CDR2 is YFSETQ. In DNA, the CDR3 is TGCGCCAGCAGCCCCGGGACACAGAACACTGAAGCTTTCTTT. Amino acids: CASSPGTQNTEAFF.

The chain joins TRBV18 to TRBJ1-1, with a possible D match to TRBD1 (6 bases). The CDR3 is made up of 14 amino acids. Germline CDR1 is KGHSH and CDR2 is LQKENI. With 5 bases removed from V and 3 bases from J, the gap between germline ends came to 13 bases. CDR3 bases: TGTGCCAGCTCAGAACGACAGGACCACACTGAAGCTTTCTTT. Translation: CASSERQDHTEAFF.

The chain is built from TRBV7-8 and TRBJ2-5; 7 bases agree with TRBD1. Trimming took 2 bases from V and 5 from J; bases not matched to a gene: 11. CDR3 length: 16 amino acids. Germline lookup yields CDR1 SGHVS and CDR2 FQNEAQ. The CDR3 is CASSLPVSHRGETQYF. CDR3 nucleotide sequence: TGTGCCAGCAGCTTACCCGTTTCCCACAGGGGCGAGACCCAGTACTTC.

This chain connects TRBV12-3 or TRBV12-4 to TRBJ1-4; no firm D call. V lost 3 bases, J lost 7 bases, and 3 bases lay in between. This CDR3 region has 11 residues. As DNA, the CDR3 is TGTGCCAGCAGTTTGAGTGAAAAACTGTTTTTT. Its protein is CASSLSEKLFF.

This clonotype was picked up a small number of times. This chain links TRBV24-1 with TRBJ2-3; TRBD2 might be the D (6 bases). This CDR3 comprises 17 residues. Germline V gives CDR1 KGHDR, CDR2 SFDVKD. V lost 3 bases and J lost 4, with 19 bases in between. The CDR3 protein is CATSDPTYLRDSDTQYF. The CDR3 DNA reads as TGTGCCACCAGTGATCCTACGTACCTCCGGGACTCAGATACGCAGTATTTT.

The rearrangement joins TRBV19 to TRBJ2-2, with D possibly matching TRBD2 (6 bases). V lost 6 bases and J lost 2, with 10 bases in between. The length of the CDR3 is 14 residues. Germline CDR1 reads LNHDA; CDR2 reads SQIVND (reference sequence). The CDR3 here is CASRPEGNTGELFF. In nucleotides, the CDR3 is TGTGCCAGTAGACCGGAGGGAAACACCGGGGAGCTGTTTTTT. Based on the CDR3 plus reference TRBV19 and TRBJ2-2, the full variable domain is DGGITQSPKYLFRKEGQNVTLSCEQNLNHDAMYWYRQDPGQGLRLIYYSQIVNDFQKGDIAEGYSVSREKKESFPLTVTSAQKNPTAFYLCASRPEGNTGELFFGEGSRLTVL.

The chain carries TRBV11-1 and TRBJ2-5, with D uncertain. V lost 5 bases to trimming and J lost 0 bases, with 10 bases between them. CDR1 and CDR2 from the germline V gene are SGHAT and FQDESV (reference sequence). The length of the CDR3 is 14 residues. The CDR3 DNA sequence: TGTGCCAGCAGCGTGTCCGTGTACCAAGAGACCCAGTACTTC. Translation: CASSVSVYQETQYF.

This clonotype was picked up a small number of times. The chain couples TRBV20-1 to TRBJ2-6; D unresolved. The CDR3 spans 13 residues. V was pared by 3 bases and J by 0 bases, with 3 bases between. The germline V gene encodes CDR1 DFQATT and CDR2 SNEGSKA (reference sequence). CDR3 amino acids: CSARSSGANVLTF. CDR3 DNA sequence: TGCAGTGCTAGGAGCTCTGGGGCCAACGTCCTGACTTTC.

The chain combines TRBV18 with TRBJ2-5; 9 positions agree with TRBD1. CDR1 is KGHSH, CDR2 LQKENI, per germline. This CDR3 spans 16 amino acids. V gave up 3 bases and J gave up 1 base; unmatched junction bases: 6. The CDR3 is CASSPGTGFPQETQYF. In nucleotides, the CDR3 is TGTGCCAGCTCACCCGGGACAGGGTTCCCCCAAGAGACCCAGTACTTC.

The chain is built from TRBV20-1 and TRBJ2-1, with 15 bases identical to TRBD2. This CDR3 contains 16 residues. CDR1 and CDR2 (germline): DFQATT, SNEGSKA (reference sequence). The J segment lost 4 bases and the V segment lost 6 bases, leaving 7 bases of the junction unmatched. CDR3 sequence (DNA): TGCAGTGCGGGACTAGCGGGAGGAGGAAAGTACAATGAGCAGTTCTTC. This encodes CSAGLAGGGKYNEQFF.

This sequence joins TRBV10-3 and TRBJ2-1, with D possibly called TRBD1 or TRBD2 (5 bases each). Trimming cost V 10 bases and J 0 bases, with 10 bases left between them. Germline V CDR1 and CDR2: ENHRY, SYGVKD. The length of the CDR3 is 13 residues. DNA of the CDR3: TGTGCCACCGAGGGGAGCTCCTACAATGAGCAGTTCTTC. Encoded protein: CATEGSSYNEQFF.

The chain has TRBV28 and TRBJ2-7; weak D call: TRBD2 (6 bases). The V gene lost 6 bases and the J gene lost 4 bases, with 16 bases spanning the gap. Germline CDR1 and CDR2: MDHEN and SYDVKM. The CDR3 extends over 14 amino acids. CDR3 residues: CASSPLVGGYEQYF. CDR3 in DNA: TGTGCCAGCAGCCCTCTGGTAGGAGGGTACGAGCAGTACTTC.